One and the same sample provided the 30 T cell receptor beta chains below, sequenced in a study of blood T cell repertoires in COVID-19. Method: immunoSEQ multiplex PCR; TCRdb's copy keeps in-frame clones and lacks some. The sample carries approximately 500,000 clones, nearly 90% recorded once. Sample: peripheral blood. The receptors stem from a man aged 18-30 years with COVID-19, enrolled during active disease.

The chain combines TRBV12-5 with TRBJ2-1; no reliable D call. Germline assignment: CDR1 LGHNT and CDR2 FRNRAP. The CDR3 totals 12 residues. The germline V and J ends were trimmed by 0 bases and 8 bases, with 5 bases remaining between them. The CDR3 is CASGLVSHEQFF. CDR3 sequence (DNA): TGTGCTAGTGGTTTGGTAAGCCATGAGCAGTTCTTC.

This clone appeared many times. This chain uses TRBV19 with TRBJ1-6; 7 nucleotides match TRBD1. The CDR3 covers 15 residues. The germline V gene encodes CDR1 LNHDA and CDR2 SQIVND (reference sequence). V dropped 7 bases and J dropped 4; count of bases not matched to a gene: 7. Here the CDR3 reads CASTISGQYNSPLHF. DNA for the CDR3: TGTGCCAGTACCATTTCGGGACAGTATAATTCACCCCTCCACTTT.

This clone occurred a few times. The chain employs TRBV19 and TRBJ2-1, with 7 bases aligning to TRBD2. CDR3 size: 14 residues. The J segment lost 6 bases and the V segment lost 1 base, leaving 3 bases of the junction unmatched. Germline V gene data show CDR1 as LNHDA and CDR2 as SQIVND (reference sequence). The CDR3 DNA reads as TGTGCCAGTAGTATAGGGCTAGCGGCCAATGAGCAGTTCTTC. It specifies CASSIGLAANEQFF.

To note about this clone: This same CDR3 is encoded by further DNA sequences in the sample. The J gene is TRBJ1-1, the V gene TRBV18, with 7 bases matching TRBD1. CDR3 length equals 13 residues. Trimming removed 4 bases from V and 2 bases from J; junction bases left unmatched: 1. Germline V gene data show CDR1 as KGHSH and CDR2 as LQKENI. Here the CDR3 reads CASSQGGNTEAFF. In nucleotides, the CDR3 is TGTGCCAGCTCACAAGGGGGCAACACTGAAGCTTTCTTT.

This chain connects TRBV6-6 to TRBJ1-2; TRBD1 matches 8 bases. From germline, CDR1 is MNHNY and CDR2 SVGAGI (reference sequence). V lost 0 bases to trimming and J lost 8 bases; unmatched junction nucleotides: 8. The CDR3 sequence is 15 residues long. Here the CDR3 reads CASSYSDRGGDGYTF. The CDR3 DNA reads TGTGCCAGCAGTTACTCCGACAGGGGTGGCGACGGCTACACCTTC.

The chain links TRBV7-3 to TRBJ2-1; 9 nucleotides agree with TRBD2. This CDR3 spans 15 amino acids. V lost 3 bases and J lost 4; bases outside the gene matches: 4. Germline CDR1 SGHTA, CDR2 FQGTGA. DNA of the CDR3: TGTGCCAGCAGCTTCTCTAGCGGGACTTACAATGAGCAGTTCTTC. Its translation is CASSFSSGTYNEQFF.

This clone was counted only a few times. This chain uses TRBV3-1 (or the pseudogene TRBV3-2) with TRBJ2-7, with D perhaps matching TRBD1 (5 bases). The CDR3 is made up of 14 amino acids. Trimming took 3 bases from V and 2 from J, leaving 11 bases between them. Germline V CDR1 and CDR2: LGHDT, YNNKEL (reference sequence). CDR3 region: CASSQGLDAYEQYF. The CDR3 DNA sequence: TGTGCCAGCAGCCAGGGGCTAGACGCCTACGAGCAGTACTTC.

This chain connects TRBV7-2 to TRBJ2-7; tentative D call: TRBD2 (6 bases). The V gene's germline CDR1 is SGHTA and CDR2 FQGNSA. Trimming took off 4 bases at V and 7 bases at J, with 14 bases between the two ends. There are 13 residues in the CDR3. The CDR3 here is CASSSRGTREQYF. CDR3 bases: TGTGCCAGCAGCTCTAGAGGGACTCGAGAGCAGTACTTC. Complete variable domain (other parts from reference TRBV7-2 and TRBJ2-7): GAGVSQSPSNKVTEKGKDVELRCDPISGHTALYWYRQSLGQGLEFLIYFQGNSAPDKSGLPSDRFSAERTGGSVSTLTIQRTQQEDSAVYLCASSSRGTREQYFGPGTRLTVT.

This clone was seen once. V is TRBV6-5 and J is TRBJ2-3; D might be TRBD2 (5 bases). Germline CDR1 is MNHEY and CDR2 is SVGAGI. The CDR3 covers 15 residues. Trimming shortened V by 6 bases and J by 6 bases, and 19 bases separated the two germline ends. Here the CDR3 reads CASSLSRGPGDTQYF. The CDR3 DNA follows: TGTGCCAGCAGCCTCTCCCGCGGACCGGGGGATACGCAGTATTTT.

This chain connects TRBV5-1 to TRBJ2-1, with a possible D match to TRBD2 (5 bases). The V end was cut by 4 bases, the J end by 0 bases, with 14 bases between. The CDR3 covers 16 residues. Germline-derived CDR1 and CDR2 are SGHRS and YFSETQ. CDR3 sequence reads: CASSGGRLSSYNEQFF. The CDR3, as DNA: TGCGCCAGCAGCGGAGGAAGGCTGAGCTCCTACAATGAGCAGTTCTTC.

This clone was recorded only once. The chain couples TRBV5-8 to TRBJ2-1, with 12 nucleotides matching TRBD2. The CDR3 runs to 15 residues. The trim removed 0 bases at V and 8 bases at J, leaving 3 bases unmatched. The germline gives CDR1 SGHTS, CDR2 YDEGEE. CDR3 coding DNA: TGTGCCAGCAGCTTGGGACTAGCGGGGGTGTATGAGCAGTTCTTC. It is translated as CASSLGLAGVYEQFF.

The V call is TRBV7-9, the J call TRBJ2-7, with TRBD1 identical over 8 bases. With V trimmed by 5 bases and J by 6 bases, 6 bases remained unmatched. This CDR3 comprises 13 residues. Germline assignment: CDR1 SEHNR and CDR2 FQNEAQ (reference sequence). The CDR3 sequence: CASSPTGVSEQYF. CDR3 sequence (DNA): TGTGCCAGCAGCCCGACAGGGGTCAGCGAGCAGTACTTC.

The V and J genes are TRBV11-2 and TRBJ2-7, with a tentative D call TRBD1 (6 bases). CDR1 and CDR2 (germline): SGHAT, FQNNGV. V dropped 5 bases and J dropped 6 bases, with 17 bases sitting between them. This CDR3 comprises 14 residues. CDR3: CASSPSTGYGEQYF. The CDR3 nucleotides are TGTGCCAGCAGCCCAAGCACAGGGTACGGCGAGCAGTACTTC.

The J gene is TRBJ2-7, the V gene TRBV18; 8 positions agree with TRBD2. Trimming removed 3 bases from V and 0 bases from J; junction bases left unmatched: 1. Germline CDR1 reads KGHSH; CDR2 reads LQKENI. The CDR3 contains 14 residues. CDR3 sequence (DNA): TGTGCCAGCTCACCGAGCGGGAGCTCCTACGAGCAGTACTTC. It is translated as CASSPSGSSYEQYF.

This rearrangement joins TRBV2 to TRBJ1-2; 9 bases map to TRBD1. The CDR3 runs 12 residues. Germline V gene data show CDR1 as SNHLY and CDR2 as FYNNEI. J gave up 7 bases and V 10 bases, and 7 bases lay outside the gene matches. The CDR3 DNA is TGTGCCACCACGGACAGGGGCAGTGGCTACACCTTC. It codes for CATTDRGSGYTF.

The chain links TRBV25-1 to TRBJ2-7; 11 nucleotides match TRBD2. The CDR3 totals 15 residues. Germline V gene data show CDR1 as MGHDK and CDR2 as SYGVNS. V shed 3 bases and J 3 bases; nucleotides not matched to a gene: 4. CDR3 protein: CASSDKLAGDYEQYF. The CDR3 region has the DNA TGTGCCAGCAGTGATAAACTAGCGGGGGACTACGAGCAGTACTTC.

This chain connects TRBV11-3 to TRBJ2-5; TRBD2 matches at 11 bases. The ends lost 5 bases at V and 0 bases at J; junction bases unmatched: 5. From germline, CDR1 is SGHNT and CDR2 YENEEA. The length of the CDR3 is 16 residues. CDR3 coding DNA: TGTGCCAGCAGCCTCCGACTAGCGGGAAACCAAGAGACCCAGTACTTC. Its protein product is CASSLRLAGNQETQYF.

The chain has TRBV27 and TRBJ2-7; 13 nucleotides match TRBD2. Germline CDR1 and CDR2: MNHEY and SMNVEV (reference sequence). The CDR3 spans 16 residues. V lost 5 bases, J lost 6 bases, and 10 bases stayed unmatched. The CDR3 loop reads CASSQSPGLAGFEQYF. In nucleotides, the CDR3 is TGTGCCAGCAGTCAAAGTCCGGGACTAGCGGGATTCGAGCAGTACTTC.

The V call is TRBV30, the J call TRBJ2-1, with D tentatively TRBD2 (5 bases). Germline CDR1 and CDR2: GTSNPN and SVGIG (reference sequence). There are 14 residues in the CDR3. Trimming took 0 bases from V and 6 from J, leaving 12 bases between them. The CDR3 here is CAWSVLRDPNEQFF. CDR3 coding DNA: TGTGCCTGGAGTGTACTTCGGGATCCCAATGAGCAGTTCTTC.

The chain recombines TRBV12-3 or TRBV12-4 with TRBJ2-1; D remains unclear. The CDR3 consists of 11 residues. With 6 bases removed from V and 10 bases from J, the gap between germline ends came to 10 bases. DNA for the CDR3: TGTGCCAGCAGGACTTTAGGAGAGCAGTTCTTC. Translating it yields CASRTLGEQFF.

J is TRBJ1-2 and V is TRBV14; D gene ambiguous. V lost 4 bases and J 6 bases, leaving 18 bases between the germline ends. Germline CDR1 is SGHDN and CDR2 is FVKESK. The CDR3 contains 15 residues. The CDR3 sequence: CASSRDLGRGNGYTF. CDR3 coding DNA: TGTGCCAGCAGCCGCGACCTAGGGCGGGGAAATGGCTACACCTTC.

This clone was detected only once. The CDR3 protein is CASSILAGSYNEQFF. The CDR3 DNA sequence: TGTGCCAGCAGCATTCTAGCGGGATCCTACAATGAGCAGTTCTTC. The V gene is TRBV7-6, the J gene TRBJ2-1; the match to TRBD2 covers 9 bases. The germline V gene encodes CDR1 SGHVS and CDR2 FNYEAQ. Trimming at V came to 5 bases and at J to 1 base, leaving 3 bases not matched to a gene. This CDR3 is built from 15 residues.

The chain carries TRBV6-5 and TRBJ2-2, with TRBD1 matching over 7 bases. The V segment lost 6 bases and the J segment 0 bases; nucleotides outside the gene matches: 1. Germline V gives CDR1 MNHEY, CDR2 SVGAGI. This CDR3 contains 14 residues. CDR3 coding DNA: TGTGCCAGCAGCGACAGGGCGAACACCGGGGAGCTGTTTTTT. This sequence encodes CASSDRANTGELFF.

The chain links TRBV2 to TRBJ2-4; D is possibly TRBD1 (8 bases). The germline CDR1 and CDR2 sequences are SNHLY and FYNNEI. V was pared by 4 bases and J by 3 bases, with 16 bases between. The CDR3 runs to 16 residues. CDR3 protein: CASSGDRTRGKNIQYF. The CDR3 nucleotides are TGTGCCAGCAGTGGGGACAGGACTAGGGGCAAAAACATTCAGTACTTC. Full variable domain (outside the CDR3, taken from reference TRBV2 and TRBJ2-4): EPEVTQTPSHQVTQMGQEVILRCVPISNHLYFYWYRQILGQKVEFLVSFYNNEISEKSEIFDDQFSVERPDGSNFTLKIRSTKLEDSAMYFCASSGDRTRGKNIQYFGAGTRLSVL.

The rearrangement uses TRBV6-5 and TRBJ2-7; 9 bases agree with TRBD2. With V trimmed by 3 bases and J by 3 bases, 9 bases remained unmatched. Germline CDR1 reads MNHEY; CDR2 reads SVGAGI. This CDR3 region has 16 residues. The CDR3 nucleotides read TGTGCCAGCAGTTATGCTACTAGCGGGTTCTTCTACGAGCAGTACTTC. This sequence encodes CASSYATSGFFYEQYF.

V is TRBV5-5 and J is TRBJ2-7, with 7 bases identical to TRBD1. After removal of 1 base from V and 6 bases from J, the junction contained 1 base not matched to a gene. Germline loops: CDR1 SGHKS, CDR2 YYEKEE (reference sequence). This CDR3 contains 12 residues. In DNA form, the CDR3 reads TGTGCCAGCAGCTTGTGGGACAGCGAGCAGTACTTC. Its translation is CASSLWDSEQYF.

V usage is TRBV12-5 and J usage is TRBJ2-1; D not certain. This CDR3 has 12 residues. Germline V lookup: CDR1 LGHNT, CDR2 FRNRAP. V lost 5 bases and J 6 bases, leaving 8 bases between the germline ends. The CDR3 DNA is TGTGCTAGTGGTAGCGATTCCAATGAGCAGTTCTTC. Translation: CASGSDSNEQFF.

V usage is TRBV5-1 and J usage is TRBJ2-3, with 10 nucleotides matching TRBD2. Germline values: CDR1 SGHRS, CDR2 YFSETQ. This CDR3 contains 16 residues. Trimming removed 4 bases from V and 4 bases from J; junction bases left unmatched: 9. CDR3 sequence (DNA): TGCGCCAGCAGCCTAGGACTAGCGGAAGTCGCAGATACGCAGTATTTT. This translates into CASSLGLAEVADTQYF.

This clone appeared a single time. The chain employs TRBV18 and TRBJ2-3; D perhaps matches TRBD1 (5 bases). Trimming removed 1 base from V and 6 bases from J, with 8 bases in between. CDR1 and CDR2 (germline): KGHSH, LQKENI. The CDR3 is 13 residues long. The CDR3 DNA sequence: TGTGCCAGCTCACCACATAAGGGGGATACGCAGTATTTT. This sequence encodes CASSPHKGDTQYF.

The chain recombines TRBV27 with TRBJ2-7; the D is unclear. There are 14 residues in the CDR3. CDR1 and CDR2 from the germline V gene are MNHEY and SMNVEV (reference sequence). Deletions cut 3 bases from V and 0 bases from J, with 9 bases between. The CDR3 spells CASSFLSSSYEQYF. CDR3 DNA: TGTGCCAGCAGTTTTCTCTCGAGCTCCTACGAGCAGTACTTC.